The rows below give T cell receptor beta chains drawn from one sample of a study of Graves' ophthalmopathy and Graves' hyperthyroidism. One entry per CDR3 protein, called by TCRdb with MiXCR from the multiplex PCR reads. The sample records 350,000 to 400,000 distinct CDR3 sequences, around 16% being singletons. Sample: peripheral blood. The receptor set was obtained from a woman aged 18-29 years with Graves' ophthalmopathy. CDR3s leave out the opening cysteine and the closing phenylalanine or tryptophan.

v_call: TRBV6-2/TRBV6-3
j_call: TRBJ2-7
cdr3_aa: ASSFSPSGGYEQY

v_call: TRBV18
j_call: TRBJ1-1
cdr3_aa: ASSPGGVGTEAF

v_call: TRBV11-2
j_call: TRBJ2-7
cdr3_aa: ASNLRWSSVGSYEQY

v_call: TRBV20-1
j_call: TRBJ2-5
cdr3_aa: SATMTTSGRTQY

v_call: TRBV20-1
j_call: TRBJ1-1
cdr3_aa: SARDTGNTEAF

v_call: TRBV7-8
j_call: TRBJ1-5
cdr3_aa: ASSSRRAYSNQPQH

v_call: TRBV12-3/TRBV12-4
j_call: TRBJ1-1
cdr3_aa: ASSPTTGATEAF

v_call: TRBV30
j_call: TRBJ2-2
cdr3_aa: AWSPRRTTGELF

v_call: TRBV9
j_call: TRBJ2-7
cdr3_aa: ASSVVAHEQY

v_call: TRBV20-1
j_call: TRBJ2-7
cdr3_aa: SARSGSTYEQY

v_call: TRBV11-1
j_call: TRBJ2-7
cdr3_aa: ASSGTSGRQYEQY

v_call: TRBV11-2
j_call: TRBJ1-1
cdr3_aa: ASMFRDVSTEAF

v_call: TRBV6-1
j_call: TRBJ1-3
cdr3_aa: ASSADMSSGNTIY

v_call: TRBV6-1
j_call: TRBJ2-7
cdr3_aa: ASSVNRASAYEQY

v_call: TRBV9
j_call: TRBJ2-7
cdr3_aa: ASSVGGQGSYEQY

v_call: TRBV7-9
j_call: TRBJ2-7
cdr3_aa: ASSLVGSGTYEQY

v_call: TRBV6-1
j_call: TRBJ2-5
cdr3_aa: ASTTQQAQETQY

v_call: TRBV12-3/TRBV12-4
j_call: TRBJ1-5
cdr3_aa: ASGDSLNQPQH

v_call: TRBV7-6
j_call: TRBJ2-5
cdr3_aa: ASSSLVGGGALQETQY

v_call: TRBV6-2/TRBV6-3
j_call: TRBJ2-7
cdr3_aa: ASSGIREQY

v_call: TRBV15
j_call: TRBJ1-2
cdr3_aa: ATSSGGGTNGYT

v_call: TRBV5-1
j_call: TRBJ2-7
cdr3_aa: ASSLKEKQY

v_call: TRBV6-1
j_call: TRBJ2-5
cdr3_aa: ASMDTGGETQY

v_call: TRBV20-1
j_call: TRBJ1-1
cdr3_aa: SARGGRTEAF

v_call: TRBV7-6
j_call: TRBJ1-3
cdr3_aa: ASSAFTGVAGNTIY

v_call: TRBV6-5
j_call: TRBJ2-7
cdr3_aa: ASSPGTSGTYEQY

v_call: TRBV7-6
j_call: TRBJ1-2
cdr3_aa: ASSLAPAGGWDYGYT

v_call: TRBV7-2
j_call: TRBJ2-7
cdr3_aa: ASSLVTSGTYEQY

v_call: TRBV2
j_call: TRBJ1-1
cdr3_aa: ASSEPAGTTEAF

v_call: TRBV19
j_call: TRBJ1-1
cdr3_aa: ASSIFGTGAHTEAF

v_call: TRBV20-1
j_call: TRBJ2-7
cdr3_aa: SASSGGNEQY

v_call: TRBV5-1
j_call: TRBJ2-2
cdr3_aa: ASSAVSGSGELF

v_call: TRBV4-1
j_call: TRBJ1-1
cdr3_aa: ASSQLTGENTEAF

v_call: TRBV7-2
j_call: TRBJ2-5
cdr3_aa: ASSLLAGIQETQY

v_call: TRBV12-3/TRBV12-4
j_call: TRBJ1-1
cdr3_aa: ASSQSEGNTEAF

v_call: TRBV29-1
j_call: TRBJ2-6
cdr3_aa: SVEDGDGANVLT

v_call: TRBV5-1
j_call: TRBJ2-7
cdr3_aa: ASSSYTDSYEQY